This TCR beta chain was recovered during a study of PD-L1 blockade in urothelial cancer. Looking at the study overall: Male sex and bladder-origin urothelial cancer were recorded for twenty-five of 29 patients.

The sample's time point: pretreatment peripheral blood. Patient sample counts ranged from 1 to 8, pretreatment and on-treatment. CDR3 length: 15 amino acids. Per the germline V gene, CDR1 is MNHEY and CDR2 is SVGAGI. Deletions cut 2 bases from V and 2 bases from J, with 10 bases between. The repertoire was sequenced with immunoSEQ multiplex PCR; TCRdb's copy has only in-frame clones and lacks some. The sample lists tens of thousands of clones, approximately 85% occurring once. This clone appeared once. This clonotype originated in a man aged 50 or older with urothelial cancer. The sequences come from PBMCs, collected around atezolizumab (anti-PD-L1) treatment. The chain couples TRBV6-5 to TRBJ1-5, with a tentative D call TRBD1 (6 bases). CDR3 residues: CASSYGGWGNQPQHF. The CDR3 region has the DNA TGTGCCAGCAGTTACGGGGGCTGGGGCAATCAGCCCCAGCATTTT.